This T cell receptor beta chain was identified in a study of graft-versus-host responses after intestinal transplantation. The overall study: Each transplant was multivisceral, liver-intestinal, or isolated intestinal.

TCRdb keeps only in-frame clones here, not all; method: immunoSEQ multiplex PCR. The sample records around 25,000 clones, approximately 40% being singletons. General study results and limits: The study associated peak circulating GvH clone levels with early post-transplant HvG declines.

The culture paired approximately 200,000 irradiated violet-dye-labeled stimulators with approximately 200,000 CFSE-labeled responders. Trimming removed 1 base from V and 3 bases from J, with 10 bases in between. Germline values: CDR1 SGHTA, CDR2 FQGNSA. The CDR3 extends over 14 amino acids. The receptor's source is a human patient who received an intestinal transplant. This specimen consisted of alloreactive CD4+ T cells from a mixed lymphocyte reaction culture, obtained before intestinal transplant. Subset here: CFSE-low proliferating T cells sorted from roughly 6-day pre-transplant mixed lymphocyte reaction (GvH or HvG direction). The rearrangement uses TRBV7-2 and TRBJ2-7; no reliable D call. The CDR3 nucleotides are TGTGCCAGCAGCTTAGTGGGCCGTTACTACGAGCAGTACTTC. Translated: CASSLVGRYYEQYF.